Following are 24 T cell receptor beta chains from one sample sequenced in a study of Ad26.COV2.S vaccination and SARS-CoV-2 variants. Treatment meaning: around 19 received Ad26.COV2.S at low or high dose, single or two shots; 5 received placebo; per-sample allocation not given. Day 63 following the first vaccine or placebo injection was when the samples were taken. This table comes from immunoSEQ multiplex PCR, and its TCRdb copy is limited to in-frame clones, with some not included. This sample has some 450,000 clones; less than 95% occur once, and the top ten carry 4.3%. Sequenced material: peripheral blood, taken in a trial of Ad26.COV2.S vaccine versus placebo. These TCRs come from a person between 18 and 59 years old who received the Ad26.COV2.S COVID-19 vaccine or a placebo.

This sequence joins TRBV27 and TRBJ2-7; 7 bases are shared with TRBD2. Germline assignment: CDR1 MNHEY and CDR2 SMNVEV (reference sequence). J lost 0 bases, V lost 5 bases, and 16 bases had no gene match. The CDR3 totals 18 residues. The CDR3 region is CASSPAAAGATSSYEQYF. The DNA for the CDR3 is TGTGCCAGCAGTCCCGCCGCGGCGGGAGCGACCAGCTCCTACGAGCAGTACTTC.

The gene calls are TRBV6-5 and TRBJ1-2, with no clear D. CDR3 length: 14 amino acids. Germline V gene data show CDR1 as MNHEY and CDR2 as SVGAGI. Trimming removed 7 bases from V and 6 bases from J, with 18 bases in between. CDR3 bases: TGTGCCAGCAAAAGAGGGATGCCGGGGAATGGCTACACCTTC. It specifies CASKRGMPGNGYTF.

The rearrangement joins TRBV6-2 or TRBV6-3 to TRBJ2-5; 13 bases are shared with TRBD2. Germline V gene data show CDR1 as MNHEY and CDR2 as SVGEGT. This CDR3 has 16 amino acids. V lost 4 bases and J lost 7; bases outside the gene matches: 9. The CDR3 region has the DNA TGTGCCAGCAGTTCCCCGGGACTAGCGGGACGGGGGACCCAGTACTTC. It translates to CASSSPGLAGRGTQYF.

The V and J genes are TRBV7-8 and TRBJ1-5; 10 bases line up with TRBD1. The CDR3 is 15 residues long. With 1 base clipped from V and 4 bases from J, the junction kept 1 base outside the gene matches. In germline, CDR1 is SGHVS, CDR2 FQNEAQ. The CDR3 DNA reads TGTGCCAGCAGCTTAGAGGACAGGGGGAATCAGCCCCAGCATTTT. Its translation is CASSLEDRGNQPQHF.

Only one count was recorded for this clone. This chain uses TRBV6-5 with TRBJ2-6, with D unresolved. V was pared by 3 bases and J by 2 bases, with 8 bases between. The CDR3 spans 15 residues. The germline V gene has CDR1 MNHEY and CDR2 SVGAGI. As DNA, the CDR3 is TGTGCCAGCAGTTATGGGGTAACTGGGGCCAACGTCCTGACTTTC. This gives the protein CASSYGVTGANVLTF.

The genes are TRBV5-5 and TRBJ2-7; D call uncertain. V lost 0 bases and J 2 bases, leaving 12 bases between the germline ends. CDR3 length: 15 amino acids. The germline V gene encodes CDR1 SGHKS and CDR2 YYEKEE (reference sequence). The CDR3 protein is CASSLASAGPYEQYF. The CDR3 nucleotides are TGTGCCAGCAGCTTGGCAAGTGCAGGCCCCTACGAGCAGTACTTC.

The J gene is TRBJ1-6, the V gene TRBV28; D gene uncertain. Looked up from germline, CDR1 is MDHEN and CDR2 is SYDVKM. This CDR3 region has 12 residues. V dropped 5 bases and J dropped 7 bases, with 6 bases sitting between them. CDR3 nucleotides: TGTGCCAGCAGTAGGACCAATTCACCCCTCCACTTT. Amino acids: CASSRTNSPLHF.

CDR3 in amino acids: CASSPLLDSPRQQQYF. The CDR3 DNA reads as TGCGCCAGCAGCCCCCTCCTGGACAGCCCTCGACAACAGCAGTACTTC. V gene TRBV4-3 combines with J gene TRBJ2-7, with D possibly TRBD1 on 6 matching bases. V shed 4 bases and J shed 8 bases, with 24 bases lying between them. The CDR3 spans 16 residues. The germline CDR1 and CDR2 sequences are LGHNA and YSLEER.

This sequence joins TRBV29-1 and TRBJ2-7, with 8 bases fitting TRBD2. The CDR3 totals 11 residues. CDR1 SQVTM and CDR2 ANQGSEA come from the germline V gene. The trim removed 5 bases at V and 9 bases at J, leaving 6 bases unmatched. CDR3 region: CSVPDRGGQYF. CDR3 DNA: TGCAGCGTTCCCGACCGGGGGGGGCAGTACTTC.

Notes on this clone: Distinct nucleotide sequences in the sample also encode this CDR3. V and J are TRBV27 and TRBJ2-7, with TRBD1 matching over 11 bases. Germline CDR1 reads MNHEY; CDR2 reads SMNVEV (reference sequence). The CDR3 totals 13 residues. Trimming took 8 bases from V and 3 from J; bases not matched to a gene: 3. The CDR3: CASSGTGGYEQYF. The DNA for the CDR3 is TGTGCCAGCTCCGGGACAGGGGGCTACGAGCAGTACTTC.

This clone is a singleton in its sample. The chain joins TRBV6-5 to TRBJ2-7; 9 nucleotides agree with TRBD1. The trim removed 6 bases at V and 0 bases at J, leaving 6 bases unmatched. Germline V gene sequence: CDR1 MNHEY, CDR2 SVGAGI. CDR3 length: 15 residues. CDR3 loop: CASRPYRGRSYEQYF. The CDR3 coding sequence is TGTGCCAGCAGGCCTTACAGGGGGCGCTCCTACGAGCAGTACTTC.

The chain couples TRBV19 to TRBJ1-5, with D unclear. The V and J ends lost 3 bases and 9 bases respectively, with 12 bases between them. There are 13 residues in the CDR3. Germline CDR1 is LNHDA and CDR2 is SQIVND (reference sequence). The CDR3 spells CASSIVELRPQHF. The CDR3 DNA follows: TGTGCCAGTAGTATCGTGGAGTTGCGGCCCCAGCATTTT. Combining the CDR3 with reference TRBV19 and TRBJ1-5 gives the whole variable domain DGGITQSPKYLFRKEGQNVTLSCEQNLNHDAMYWYRQDPGQGLRLIYYSQIVNDFQKGDIAEGYSVSREKKESFPLTVTSAQKNPTAFYLCASSIVELRPQHFGDGTRLSIL.

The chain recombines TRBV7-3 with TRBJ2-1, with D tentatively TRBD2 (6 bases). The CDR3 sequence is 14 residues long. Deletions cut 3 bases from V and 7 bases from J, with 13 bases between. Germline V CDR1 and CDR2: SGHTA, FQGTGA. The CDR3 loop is CASSLSGTENEQFF. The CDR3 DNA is TGTGCCAGCAGCTTGTCCGGGACTGAGAATGAGCAGTTCTTC.

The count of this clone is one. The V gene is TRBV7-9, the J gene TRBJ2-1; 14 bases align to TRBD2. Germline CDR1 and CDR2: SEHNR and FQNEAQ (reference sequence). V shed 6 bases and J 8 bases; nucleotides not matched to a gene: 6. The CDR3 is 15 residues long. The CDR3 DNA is TGTGCCAGCAGTTTGCCGGGACTAGCGGGAGATGAGCAGTTCTTC. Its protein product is CASSLPGLAGDEQFF. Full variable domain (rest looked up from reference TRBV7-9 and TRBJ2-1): DTGVSQNPRHKITKRGQNVTFRCDPISEHNRLYWYRQTLGQGPEFLTYFQNEAQLEKSRLLSDRFSAERPKGSFSTLEIQRTEQGDSAMYLCASSLPGLAGDEQFFGPGTRLTVL.

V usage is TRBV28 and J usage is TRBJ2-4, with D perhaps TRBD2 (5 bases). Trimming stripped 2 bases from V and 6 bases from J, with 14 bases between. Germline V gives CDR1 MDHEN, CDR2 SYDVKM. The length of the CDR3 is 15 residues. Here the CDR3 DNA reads TGTGCCAGCAGTTTACAGACTACAGTGGCAAACATTCAGTACTTC. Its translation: CASSLQTTVANIQYF.

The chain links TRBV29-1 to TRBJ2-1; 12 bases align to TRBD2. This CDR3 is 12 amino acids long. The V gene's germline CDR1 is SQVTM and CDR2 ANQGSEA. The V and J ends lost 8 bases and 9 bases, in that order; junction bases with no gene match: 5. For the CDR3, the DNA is TGCAGCTCCCTAGCGGGAGGGGGTGAGCAGTTCTTC. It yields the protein CSSLAGGGEQFF.

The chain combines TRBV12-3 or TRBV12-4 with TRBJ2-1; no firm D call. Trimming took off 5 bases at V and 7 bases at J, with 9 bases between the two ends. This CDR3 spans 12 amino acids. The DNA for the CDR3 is TGTGCCAGCAGTCCCTCGTTTAATGAGCAGTTCTTC. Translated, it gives CASSPSFNEQFF.

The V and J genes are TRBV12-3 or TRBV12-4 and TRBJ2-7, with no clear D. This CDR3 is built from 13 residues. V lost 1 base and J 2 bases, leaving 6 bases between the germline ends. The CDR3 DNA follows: TGTGCCAGCAGTTTAGGTTTTACCTACGAGCAGTACTTC. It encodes CASSLGFTYEQYF.

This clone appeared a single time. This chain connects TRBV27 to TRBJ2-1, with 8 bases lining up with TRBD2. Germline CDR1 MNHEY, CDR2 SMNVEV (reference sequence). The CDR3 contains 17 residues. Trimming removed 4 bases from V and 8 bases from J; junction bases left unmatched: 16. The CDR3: CASSSSGGGHFGDEQFF. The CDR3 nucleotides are TGTGCCAGCAGTTCATCCGGGGGGGGACATTTTGGCGATGAGCAGTTCTTC.

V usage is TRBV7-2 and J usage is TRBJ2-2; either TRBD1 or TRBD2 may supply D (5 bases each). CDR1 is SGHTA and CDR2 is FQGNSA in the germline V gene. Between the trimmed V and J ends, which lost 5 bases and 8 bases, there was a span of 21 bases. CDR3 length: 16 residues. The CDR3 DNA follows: TGTGCCAGCAGCCCCATTAGCGCCCTCTCAGGGGGGGAGCTGTTTTTT. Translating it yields CASSPISALSGGELFF.

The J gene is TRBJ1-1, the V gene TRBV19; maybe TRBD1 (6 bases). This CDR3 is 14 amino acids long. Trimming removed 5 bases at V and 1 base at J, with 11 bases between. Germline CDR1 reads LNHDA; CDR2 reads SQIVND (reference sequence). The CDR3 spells CASSVIQGNTEAFF. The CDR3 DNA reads TGTGCCAGTAGTGTCATACAGGGGAACACTGAAGCTTTCTTT.

CDR3 sequence reads: CATQAGILETQYF. Here the CDR3 DNA reads TGTGCCACCCAGGCAGGGATTCTCGAGACCCAGTACTTC. The rearrangement uses TRBV24-1 and TRBJ2-5; D might be TRBD1 (5 bases). The V end was cut by 9 bases, the J end by 5 bases, with 15 bases between. In germline, CDR1 is KGHDR, CDR2 SFDVKD. The CDR3 is made up of 13 amino acids.

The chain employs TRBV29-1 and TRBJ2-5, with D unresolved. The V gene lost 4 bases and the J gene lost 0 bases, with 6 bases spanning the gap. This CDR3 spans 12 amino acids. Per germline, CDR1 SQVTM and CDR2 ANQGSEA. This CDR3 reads CSVAPNQETQYF. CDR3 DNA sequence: TGCAGCGTTGCGCCTAACCAAGAGACCCAGTACTTC.

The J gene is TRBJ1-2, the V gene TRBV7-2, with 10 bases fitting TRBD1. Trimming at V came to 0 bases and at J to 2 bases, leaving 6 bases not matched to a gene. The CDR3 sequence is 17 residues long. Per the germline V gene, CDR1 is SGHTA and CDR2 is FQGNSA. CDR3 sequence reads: CASSLAPLTGGNYGYTF. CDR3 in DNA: TGTGCCAGCAGCTTAGCCCCCCTGACAGGGGGCAACTATGGCTACACCTTC.